This T cell receptor beta chain was found in a study of radiation and T cells in renal cell carcinoma. Study observations and caveats: Top tumor clonotypes rose in blood 2 weeks post-radiation, then contracted.

Time point meaning: blood 4 weeks post-SBRT, at nephrectomy. Stated treatment: 15 Gy SBRT to primary tumor, nephrectomy 4 weeks later. With V trimmed by 6 bases and J by 1 base, 7 bases remained unmatched. In germline, CDR1 is MNHNY, CDR2 SVGAGI (reference sequence). This CDR3 comprises 15 residues. The method was immunoSEQ multiplex PCR; TCRdb's version includes in-frame clones alone and lacks a portion of them. The sample lists under 35,000 clones; 65% to 85% were seen once. Comments on this clone: Its target is unknown.

The sample here was blood, taken from a patient whose treatment included radiotherapy and nephrectomy. This chain uses TRBV6-6 with TRBJ2-7, with TRBD2 identical over 9 bases. The sequence derives from a man in his 60s with renal cell carcinoma. This CDR3 reads CASSPSGRQSYEQYF. CDR3 sequence (DNA): TGTGCCAGCAGCCCGAGCGGGAGGCAGTCCTACGAGCAGTACTTC.